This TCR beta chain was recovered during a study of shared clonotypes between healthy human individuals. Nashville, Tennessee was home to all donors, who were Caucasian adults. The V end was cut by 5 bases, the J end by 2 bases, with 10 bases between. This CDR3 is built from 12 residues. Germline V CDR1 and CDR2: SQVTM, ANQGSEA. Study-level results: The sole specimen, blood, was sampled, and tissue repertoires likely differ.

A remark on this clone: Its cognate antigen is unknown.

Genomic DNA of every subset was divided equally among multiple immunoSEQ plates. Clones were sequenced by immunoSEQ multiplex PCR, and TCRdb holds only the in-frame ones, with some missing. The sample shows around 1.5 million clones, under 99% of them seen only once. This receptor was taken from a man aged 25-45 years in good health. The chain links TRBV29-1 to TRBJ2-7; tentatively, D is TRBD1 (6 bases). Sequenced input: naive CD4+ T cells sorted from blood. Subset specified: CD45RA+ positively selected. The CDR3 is CSVTGSAYEQYF. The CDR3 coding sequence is TGCAGCGTTACAGGGTCGGCCTACGAGCAGTACTTC.